One and the same sample provided the 19 T cell receptor beta chains below, sequenced in a study of OX40 agonist ivuxolimab in advanced cancers. Clones were read by immunoSEQ multiplex PCR, and TCRdb kept only the in-frame ones, dropping some. The sample holds 50,000 or so clones; 80% to 85% are singletons and the top ten take approximately 4.4%. This sample comprised CD4+ or CD8+ T cells sorted from blood, obtained in a trial of the OX40 agonist ivuxolimab. The receptors originated from an adult with an advanced solid tumor such as melanoma, head and neck, liver or kidney cancer.

This chain joins TRBV6-1 and TRBJ1-4; D gene ambiguous. This CDR3 has 15 residues. Looked up from germline, CDR1 is MNHNS and CDR2 is SASEGT. Trimming took off 3 bases at V and 4 bases at J, with 12 bases between the two ends. CDR3 loop: CASSDSTYGNEKLFF. The CDR3, as DNA: TGTGCCAGCAGTGACTCGACATACGGTAATGAAAAACTGTTTTTT.

CDR3 DNA: TGTGCCAGCAGCCAAGATGGACAGGGGGTAGGGACTGAAGCTTTCTTT. Protein sequence: CASSQDGQGVGTEAFF. The rearrangement joins TRBV4-2 to TRBJ1-1, with 10 bases that match TRBD1. Trimming took 0 bases from V and 5 from J; bases not matched to a gene: 6. The V gene's germline CDR1 is LGHNA and CDR2 YNFKEQ. The CDR3 is made up of 16 amino acids.

The chain combines TRBV6-6 with TRBJ1-4; 11 bases map to TRBD1. J was trimmed by 7 bases and V by 7 bases; bases with no gene match: 11. CDR3 length equals 16 residues. Per the germline V gene, CDR1 is MNHNY and CDR2 is SVGAGI (reference sequence). The chain's CDR3 is CASTQTGTGGGEKLFF. DNA for the CDR3: TGTGCCAGCACCCAAACCGGGACAGGGGGAGGTGAAAAACTGTTTTTT.

This clone has just a few counts. The chain employs TRBV29-1 and TRBJ1-1, with TRBD1 identical over 9 bases. Germline V lookup: CDR1 SQVTM, CDR2 ANQGSEA. The CDR3 extends over 12 amino acids. After removal of 7 bases from V and 5 bases from J, the junction contained 5 bases not matched to a gene. The CDR3 is CSAGQGSTEAFF. The CDR3, as DNA: TGCAGCGCGGGACAGGGTAGTACTGAAGCTTTCTTT.

This clone qualifies as medium-sized (0.01 to 0.1%). The V and J genes are TRBV21-1 and TRBJ1-3. TRBV21-1 is annotated as a pseudogene. CDR3 length: 12 residues. The CDR3 sequence is CASSIRDNTIYF. The CDR3 region has the DNA TGTGCCAGCAGCATCAGGGACAACACCATATATTTT.

The chain recombines TRBV11-2 with TRBJ1-1; tentative D call: TRBD1 (5 bases). Germline assignment: CDR1 SGHAT and CDR2 FQNNGV. The germline V and J ends were trimmed by 1 base and 5 bases, with 11 bases remaining between them. The CDR3 runs to 14 residues. The CDR3 DNA is TGTGCCAGCAGCTTAGTAGGGACGCGAACTGAAGCTTTCTTT. The encoded protein is CASSLVGTRTEAFF. The whole variable domain, filled in from reference TRBV11-2 and TRBJ1-1, reads EAGVAQSPRYKIIEKRQSVAFWCNPISGHATLYWYQQILGQGPKLLIQFQNNGVVDDSQLPKDRFSAERLKGVDSTLKIQPAKLEDSAVYLCASSLVGTRTEAFFGQGTRLTVV.

The chain recombines TRBV2 with TRBJ2-2, with TRBD2 identical over 13 bases. Germline V gene sequence: CDR1 SNHLY, CDR2 FYNNEI. This CDR3 contains 15 residues. After removal of 6 bases from V and 5 bases from J, the junction contained 3 bases not matched to a gene. CDR3 residues: CASRTSGGRTGELFF. The CDR3 nucleotides read TGTGCCAGCAGGACTAGCGGGGGGAGGACCGGGGAGCTGTTTTTT.

V gene TRBV2 combines with J gene TRBJ1-6; D is unclear. Germline V gives CDR1 SNHLY, CDR2 FYNNEI. The V gene lost 2 bases and the J gene lost 3 bases, with 5 bases spanning the gap. This CDR3 has 14 residues. DNA of the CDR3: TGTGCCAGCAGTGAACCAGTCTATAATTCACCCCTCCACTTT. This codes for CASSEPVYNSPLHF.

The gene calls are TRBV11-2 and TRBJ1-1; D remains ambiguous. Between the trimmed V and J ends, which lost 5 bases and 1 base, there was a span of 11 bases. This CDR3 contains 14 residues. The V gene's germline CDR1 is SGHAT and CDR2 FQNNGV. Here the CDR3 DNA reads TGTGCCAGCAGCCCTGGTGGCGCGAACACTGAAGCTTTCTTT. This codes for CASSPGGANTEAFF. The whole variable domain, filled in from reference TRBV11-2 and TRBJ1-1, reads EAGVAQSPRYKIIEKRQSVAFWCNPISGHATLYWYQQILGQGPKLLIQFQNNGVVDDSQLPKDRFSAERLKGVDSTLKIQPAKLEDSAVYLCASSPGGANTEAFFGQGTRLTVV.

The gene calls are TRBV19 and TRBJ2-6; TRBD1 matches 8 bases. From germline, CDR1 is LNHDA and CDR2 SQIVND (reference sequence). The trim removed 4 bases at V and 4 bases at J, leaving 6 bases unmatched. This CDR3 comprises 16 residues. The CDR3 spells CASSKDRVAGANVLTF. CDR3 sequence (DNA): TGTGCCAGTAGTAAGGACAGGGTTGCCGGGGCCAACGTCCTGACTTTC.

The chain recombines TRBV4-1 with TRBJ2-2; D is uncertain. The CDR3 is 13 residues long. The germline CDR1 and CDR2 sequences are MGHRA and YSYEKL. Trimming took off 4 bases at V and 4 bases at J, with 7 bases between the two ends. CDR3 loop: CASSRATTGELFF. The CDR3 DNA is TGCGCCAGCAGCCGCGCAACCACCGGGGAGCTGTTTTTT.

V usage is TRBV19 and J usage is TRBJ2-1, with D possibly TRBD1 on 5 matching bases. The CDR3 has 13 amino acids. The germline V gene encodes CDR1 LNHDA and CDR2 SQIVND (reference sequence). Trimming took off 6 bases at V and 7 bases at J, with 13 bases between the two ends. In nucleotides, the CDR3 is TGTGCCAGTAGACGGCAGGGTAGTAATGAGCAGTTCTTC. It translates to CASRRQGSNEQFF. Together with reference TRBV19 and TRBJ2-1, the CDR3 gives the full variable domain: DGGITQSPKYLFRKEGQNVTLSCEQNLNHDAMYWYRQDPGQGLRLIYYSQIVNDFQKGDIAEGYSVSREKKESFPLTVTSAQKNPTAFYLCASRRQGSNEQFFGPGTRLTVL.

The chain links TRBV5-6 to TRBJ2-7; 7 bases are a match to TRBD2. Germline trimming cut 2 bases from V and 6 bases from J; bases unmatched to any gene: 8. Germline CDR1 and CDR2: SGHDT and YYEEEE. The CDR3 length is 14 residues. CDR3 DNA sequence: TGTGCCAGCAGCTTACGGCGGGAGCCCTCCGAGCAGTACTTC. This encodes CASSLRREPSEQYF. The whole variable domain, remainder taken from reference TRBV5-6 and TRBJ2-7, is DAGVTQSPTHLIKTRGQQVTLRCSPKSGHDTVSWYQQALGQGPQFIFQYYEEEERQRGNFPDRFSGHQFPNYSSELNVNALLLGDSALYLCASSLRREPSEQYFGPGTRLTVT.

The chain combines TRBV7-3 with TRBJ2-7; D remains unclear. V was trimmed by 11 bases and J by 6 bases, leaving 14 bases between them. The germline gives CDR1 SGHTA, CDR2 FQGTGA. The CDR3 extends over 11 amino acids. CDR3 region: CAGISRSEQYF. CDR3 coding DNA: TGTGCCGGAATTTCCCGATCCGAGCAGTACTTC. Combining the CDR3 with reference TRBV7-3 and TRBJ2-7 gives the whole variable domain GAGVSQTPSNKVTEKGKYVELRCDPISGHTALYWYRQSLGQGPEFLIYFQGTGAADDSGLPNDRFFAVRPEGSVSTLKIQRTERGDSAVYLCAGISRSEQYFGPGTRLTVT.

This rearrangement joins TRBV5-1 to TRBJ2-1, with a weak D call TRBD2 (5 bases). Per germline, CDR1 SGHRS and CDR2 YFSETQ. Trimming shortened V by 4 bases and J by 2 bases, and 7 bases separated the two germline ends. This CDR3 spans 13 amino acids. The CDR3 sequence: CASSILAYNEQFF. CDR3 coding DNA: TGCGCCAGCAGCATACTAGCCTACAATGAGCAGTTCTTC.

The genes are TRBV19 and TRBJ1-3; 8 nucleotides line up with TRBD1. Germline assignment: CDR1 LNHDA and CDR2 SQIVND (reference sequence). After removal of 10 bases from V and 2 bases from J, the junction contained 7 bases not matched to a gene. CDR3 size: 14 residues. CDR3 sequence: CATTDRGAGNTIYF. The CDR3 coding sequence is TGTGCCACTACCGACAGGGGAGCTGGAAACACCATATATTTT.

The table lists this clone with a few counts. The rearrangement links TRBV10-2 to TRBJ2-2; 9 bases map to TRBD1. V shed 6 bases, J shed 3 bases, and the junction held 8 bases outside the gene matches. Germline assignment: CDR1 WSHSY and CDR2 SAAADI. The CDR3 covers 16 residues. The CDR3 DNA follows: TGCGCCAGCAGGGACAGGGGTGAGGTTCACACCGGGGAGCTGTTTTTT. Translating it yields CASRDRGEVHTGELFF.

As DNA, the CDR3 is TGTGCCAGCAGCTCTACGGGCCTCGGGTTGTATGAGCAGTACTTC. Residues: CASSSTGLGLYEQYF. The V and J genes are TRBV5-5 and TRBJ2-7; unclear D gene. Germline assignment: CDR1 SGHKS and CDR2 YYEKEE (reference sequence). This CDR3 contains 15 residues. Between the trimmed V and J ends, which lost 3 bases and 7 bases, there was a span of 20 bases.

In this sample, this clone is medium-sized (0.01 to 0.1%). The gene calls are TRBV5-6 and TRBJ2-1, with 7 bases identical to TRBD2. V trimming: 3 bases; J trimming: 9 bases; junction bases outside the gene matches: 3. Germline V CDR1 and CDR2: SGHDT, YYEEEE. The CDR3 runs 12 residues. DNA of the CDR3: TGTGCCAGCAGCTGGAGCGGGGCTGAGCAGTTCTTC. It codes for CASSWSGAEQFF.